This record concerns one TCR beta chain sequence. Original analysis: By means of reference gene primer amplification, nucleated cell counts were estimated. Profiling relied on immunoSEQ multiplex PCR, and the TCRdb table lists in-frame clones only, not all of them. That table supplies the V and J calls and clone size; D and trimming were determined from the DNA. This table has 150,000 or so clones, 75% to 85% appearing once. This sample is drawn from a study of blood T cell repertoires in COVID-19. Across the study: Samples representing acute and convalescent COVID-19 were sourced from the United States, Italy and Spain. Nucleic acid was either cDNA or gDNA, and it came from T cells, B-cell-depleted T cells, or PBMCs.

The germline gives CDR1 MGHDK, CDR2 SYGVNS. Unmatched junction bases numbered 7, after V lost 4 bases and J lost 6 bases. This CDR3 has 14 residues. The chain joins TRBV25-1 to TRBJ2-7, with 9 positions matching TRBD2. This receptor was obtained from a human donor in a cohort sampled during active COVID-19. Sequenced material: peripheral blood. The CDR3 spells CASSVSSGTSEQYF. As DNA, the CDR3 is TGTGCCAGCAGTGTCTCTAGCGGGACAAGCGAGCAGTACTTC.